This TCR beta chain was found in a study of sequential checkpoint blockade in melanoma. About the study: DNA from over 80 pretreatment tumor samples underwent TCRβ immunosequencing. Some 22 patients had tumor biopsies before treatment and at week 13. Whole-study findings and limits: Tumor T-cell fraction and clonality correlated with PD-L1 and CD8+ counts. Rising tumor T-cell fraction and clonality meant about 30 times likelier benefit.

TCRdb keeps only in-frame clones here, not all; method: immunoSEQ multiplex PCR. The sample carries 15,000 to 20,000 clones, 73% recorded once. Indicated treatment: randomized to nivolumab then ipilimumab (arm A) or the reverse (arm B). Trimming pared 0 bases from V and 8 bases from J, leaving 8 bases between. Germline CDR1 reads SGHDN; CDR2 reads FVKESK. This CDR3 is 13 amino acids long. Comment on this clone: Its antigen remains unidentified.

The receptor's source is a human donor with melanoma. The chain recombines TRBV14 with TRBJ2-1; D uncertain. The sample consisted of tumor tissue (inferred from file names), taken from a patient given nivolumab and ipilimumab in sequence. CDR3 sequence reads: CASSQDRLHEQFF. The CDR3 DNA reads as TGTGCCAGCAGCCAAGACAGGCTGCATGAGCAGTTCTTC.